The next 20 T cell receptor beta chains were all read from a single sample in a study of OX40 agonist ivuxolimab in advanced cancers. Sequenced by immunoSEQ multiplex PCR; TCRdb stores in-frame clones only, minus some. The sample consists of 71,000 or so clones, 80% of them appearing once. This sample comprised CD4+ or CD8+ T cells sorted from blood, obtained in a trial of the OX40 agonist ivuxolimab. The receptor source for this set is an adult with an advanced solid tumor such as melanoma, head and neck, liver or kidney cancer.

Of note for this clone: One end of the junction is discordant with germline, which a read error may explain. The chain recombines TRBV5-1 with TRBJ2-1; perhaps TRBD1 as D (5 bases). CDR1 is SGHRS, CDR2 YFSETQ, per germline. The CDR3 loop spans 13 amino acids. CDR3 in amino acids: CASGLGQGSEQFF. The DNA of the CDR3 is TGCGCCAGCGGCTTGGGTCAGGGAAGTGAGCAGTTCTTC. Complete variable domain (other parts from reference TRBV5-1 and TRBJ2-1): KAGVTQTPRYLIKTRGQQVTLSCSPISGHRSVSWYQQTPGQGLQFLFEYFSETQRNKGNFPGRFSGRQFSNSRSEMNVSTLELGDSALYLCASGLGQGSEQFFGPGTRLTVL.

The chain couples TRBV9 to TRBJ1-2, with D perhaps matching TRBD1 (5 bases). Trimming stripped 2 bases from V and 3 bases from J, with 8 bases between. The CDR3 loop spans 13 amino acids. Germline V gene sequence: CDR1 SGDLS, CDR2 YYNGEE. This chain's CDR3 is CASSVGVDYGYTF. As DNA, the CDR3 is TGTGCCAGCAGCGTGGGGGTCGACTATGGCTACACCTTC.

The J gene is TRBJ1-1, the V gene TRBV5-4; D call uncertain. Between the trimmed V and J ends, which lost 1 base and 0 bases, there was a span of 10 bases. This CDR3 contains 15 residues. Germline CDR1 SGHNT, CDR2 YYREEE (reference sequence). CDR3 sequence reads: CASSLMGSLNTEAFF. The DNA for the CDR3 is TGTGCCAGCAGCTTGATGGGTTCTTTGAACACTGAAGCTTTCTTT.

V is TRBV2 and J is TRBJ1-6; tentatively, D is TRBD1 (6 bases). This CDR3 is built from 14 residues. Trimming shortened V by 8 bases and J by 3 bases, and 11 bases separated the two germline ends. Germline V gene data show CDR1 as SNHLY and CDR2 as FYNNEI. CDR3 coding DNA: TGTGCCAGCGGAACACAGGGCTATAATTCACCCCTCCACTTT. Translation: CASGTQGYNSPLHF.

This chain links TRBV29-1 with TRBJ1-1, with D possibly matching TRBD1 (5 bases). Germline V gene data show CDR1 as SQVTM and CDR2 as ANQGSEA. V was clipped by 6 bases and J by 5 bases, with 19 bases between them. The CDR3 covers 14 residues. The DNA for the CDR3 is TGCAGCGTAGGGGTAGCGGGTCCTATAACTGAAGCTTTCTTT. This sequence encodes CSVGVAGPITEAFF.

This chain links TRBV5-6 with TRBJ2-5, with D perhaps TRBD2 (6 bases). Near its end, the DNA agrees better with TRBJ2-7, so the J call may be wrong. Germline V lookup: CDR1 SGHDT, CDR2 YYEEEE. CDR3 length: 15 residues. The CDR3 sequence: CASSPFGTGAYEQYF. The CDR3 region has the DNA TGTGCCAGCAGCCCCTTCGGGACGGGGGCCTACGAGCAGTACTTC.

The rearrangement links TRBV5-4 to TRBJ2-5; D not resolved. CDR3 length equals 14 residues. V lost 0 bases, J lost 7 bases, and 13 bases lay in between. Germline CDR1 and CDR2: SGHNT and YYREEE (reference sequence). CDR3 protein: CASSLEGPLTTQYF. CDR3 in DNA: TGTGCCAGCAGCTTGGAGGGCCCTTTGACGACCCAGTACTTC.

J is TRBJ2-7 and V is TRBV7-8, with 10 nucleotides matching TRBD1. CDR1 is SGHVS and CDR2 is FQNEAQ in the germline V gene. This CDR3 is 15 amino acids long. The ends lost 1 base at V and 6 bases at J; junction bases unmatched: 6. The CDR3 is CASSLEPTGGSEQYF. In DNA, the CDR3 is TGTGCCAGCAGCTTAGAACCGACAGGGGGCTCCGAGCAGTACTTC.

The rearrangement links TRBV7-9 to TRBJ2-5; D may be TRBD2 (5 bases). Looked up from germline, CDR1 is SEHNR and CDR2 is FQNEAQ (reference sequence). V lost 5 bases, J lost 5 bases, and 15 bases lay in between. This CDR3 spans 14 amino acids. The CDR3 here is CASSQDQSGETQYF. The CDR3 coding sequence is TGTGCCAGCAGCCAAGACCAATCGGGGGAGACCCAGTACTTC.

The V gene is TRBV7-3, the J gene TRBJ2-3; 14 nucleotides match TRBD2. The CDR3 contains 13 residues. Germline V gene lookup returns CDR1 SGHTA and CDR2 FQGTGA. The V segment lost 3 bases and the J segment 14 bases; nucleotides outside the gene matches: 4. Here the CDR3 reads CASSFPGLAGVYF. CDR3 coding DNA: TGTGCCAGCAGCTTCCCGGGACTAGCGGGAGTGTATTTT.

The chain is built from TRBV18 and TRBJ1-4; a weak D match, TRBD1 (5 bases). Trimming took off 2 bases at V and 5 bases at J, with 9 bases between the two ends. Germline V CDR1 and CDR2: KGHSH, LQKENI. CDR3 length: 14 amino acids. As DNA, the CDR3 is TGTGCCAGCTCACCATCGGCAGGGAATGAAAAACTGTTTTTT. Residues: CASSPSAGNEKLFF. Full variable domain (remainder filled in from reference TRBV18 and TRBJ1-4): NAGVMQNPRHLVRRRGQEARLRCSPMKGHSHVYWYRQLPEEGLKFMVYLQKENIIDESGMPKERFSAEFPKEGPSILRIQQVVRGDSAAYFCASSPSAGNEKLFFGSGTQLSVL.

The chain couples TRBV9 to TRBJ1-1; D not resolved. This CDR3 contains 15 residues. V lost 0 bases and J lost 4, with 13 bases in between. Germline assignment: CDR1 SGDLS and CDR2 YYNGEE. CDR3 DNA sequence: TGTGCCAGCAGCGTAGGAGGAGCGGCCTCCACTGAAGCTTTCTTT. This sequence encodes CASSVGGAASTEAFF.

The chain combines TRBV7-6 with TRBJ2-7; TRBD2 agrees at 16 bases. The CDR3 length is 18 residues. The V gene end was trimmed by 5 bases and the J gene end by 6 bases; junction bases not matched to a gene: 13. Germline V gives CDR1 SGHVS, CDR2 FNYEAQ. The CDR3 DNA reads as TGTGCCAGCAGCACCGCCGGGACTAGCGGGAGGGACTTCGGCGAGCAGTACTTC. The encoded protein is CASSTAGTSGRDFGEQYF.

On this clone: It differs at one base from a far larger clone, so likely a read error. The same CDR3 can be traced to other DNA sequences in this sample. The chain couples TRBV5-4 to TRBJ2-3; D not certain. Germline lookup yields CDR1 SGHNT and CDR2 YYREEE (reference sequence). The CDR3 contains 12 residues. The CDR3 is CASRISTDTQYF. In DNA, the CDR3 is TGTGCCAGCAGGATTAGCACAGATACGCAGTACTTT.

The chain links TRBV5-1 to TRBJ2-7; TRBD2 is a possible D gene (6 bases). CDR1 and CDR2 from the germline V gene are SGHRS and YFSETQ. The CDR3 consists of 14 residues. Between the trimmed V and J ends, which lost 0 bases and 4 bases, there was a span of 11 bases. CDR3 bases: TGCGCCAGCAGCTTGGTTGGGACTCTATACGAGCAGTACTTC. Translating gives CASSLVGTLYEQYF.

The chain employs TRBV29-1 and TRBJ2-3, with 12 positions matching TRBD1. With 1 base clipped from V and 3 bases from J, the junction kept 5 bases outside the gene matches. The CDR3 is 16 residues long. CDR1 is SQVTM, CDR2 ANQGSEA, per germline. CDR3 amino acids: CSVEGGTGGGTDTQYF. CDR3 nucleotides: TGCAGCGTTGAAGGGGGGACAGGGGGCGGGACAGATACGCAGTATTTT.

The chain has TRBV11-2 and TRBJ2-1; TRBD1 aligns across 7 bases. CDR3 length: 16 amino acids. Germline CDR1 SGHAT, CDR2 FQNNGV. Trimming removed 2 bases from V and 8 bases from J; junction bases left unmatched: 12. This chain's CDR3 is CASSLRQGLSIHEQFF. The CDR3 bases are TGTGCCAGCAGCTTACGACAGGGTTTGAGTATTCATGAGCAGTTCTTC.

Here the CDR3 reads CASSLTRQGGKNIQYF. For the CDR3, the DNA is TGTGCCAGCAGTTTAACCCGACAGGGGGGAAAAAACATTCAGTACTTC. The chain uses TRBV28 and TRBJ2-4, with 9 bases identical to TRBD1. CDR1 and CDR2 from the germline V gene are MDHEN and SYDVKM. The length of the CDR3 is 16 residues. The ends lost 2 bases at V and 4 bases at J; junction bases unmatched: 6.

This clone was detected only once. Sequence at one end of the junction differs from germline and may be a read error. This sequence joins TRBV7-3 and TRBJ1-1; 12 bases line up with TRBD1. The CDR3 spans 14 residues. Germline assignment: CDR1 SGHTA and CDR2 FQGTGA. CDR3 DNA: TGTGCCAGCAGCTCCGGGACAGGGGGCACTGAAGCTGTCTTT. This sequence encodes CASSSGTGGTEAVF.

The rearrangement joins TRBV30 to TRBJ2-5; 7 nucleotides agree with TRBD1. Looked up from germline, CDR1 is GTSNPN and CDR2 is SVGIG (reference sequence). With V trimmed by 7 bases and J by 4 bases, 12 bases remained unmatched. The CDR3 runs to 14 residues. CDR3 coding DNA: TGTGCCTCAACCAGAGGGGGCCGTCGAGAGACCCAGTACTTC. Protein product: CASTRGGRRETQYF.